This TCR beta chain was recovered during a study of response to subunit inactivated influenza vaccine (dated by TCRdb to 2016 to 2018). About the investigation overall: Deep quantitative T cell receptor repertoire profiling was used in the study to track responses to a trivalent subunit inactivated influenza vaccine. The paper's findings and limits, for the study overall: The authors proposed that each seasonal influenza vaccination may bring in only a limited number of new T cells.

V loses 5 bases of germline sequence and J loses 0 bases, and the interval between the two ends is 11 bases. As encoded in the germline V gene (reference sequence), CDR1 is SGHKS while CDR2 is YYEKEE. Spanning cysteine to phenylalanine, the CDR3 consists of 14 amino acids. Just the 42-base CDR3 DNA is kept, in frame starting at base 1. A note on this clonotype: Its antigen remains unidentified. No base qualities exist here, and no much larger clone lies one base off it.

Library construction relied on RT-PCR. Sequencing used an Illumina HiSeq 2500. TCRdb itself trimmed the public reads at Q25 with fastp, ran MiXCR and retained productive beta chains. Entries are consolidated by CDR3 protein sequence, retaining the most common genes and DNA. The sample data list approximately 500,000 distinct CDR3 sequences, and roughly 25% of these were observed just once. The ten most abundant clones make up 2.5% to 3% of the sample. This sample also belongs to another study, concerning T cells expressing NK-cell markers. That second publication adds: 5'RACE template switching, by which a universal primer site and unique molecular identifiers were added, was used to make TCR beta cDNA libraries. About eight donors provided sorted CD3+CD56+NKG2C+, CD3+CD56+NKG2C- and CD3+CD56-NKG2C+ T-cell subsets, whose TCR beta-chain repertoires were profiled. Among the eight sequenced donors, seven were HCMV-seropositive and one was HCMV-seronegative. In several experiments an anti-gammadeltaTCR antibody was added to restrict sorting to alphabetaTCR-expressing T cells. In six or seven donors, the dominant CD3+CD56+NKG2C+ clonotypes ranked among the top 10 CD8+ clonotypes, making up 1.0-7.0% of CD8+ T cells. Those dominant clonotypes were again the most abundant among CD3+CD56-NKG2C+ cells in a handful of donors, at roughly 28.3-60.1%. Whether the expanded NKG2C-expressing T cell clones were specific for HCMV antigens remained unclear. The eight sequenced donors were randomly selected healthy volunteers, three men and five women. HCMV serostatus was determined by detecting HCMV-specific IgG in serum with a commercial ELISA kit. Peripheral blood mononuclear cells were isolated from blood by Ficoll density gradient centrifugation. CD4+ and CD8+ T cells were isolated from PBMC by magnetic immunoseparation with Miltenyi isolation kits. cDNA synthesis was primed from the TCR beta constant segment, followed by two successive PCR amplification steps. Illumina HiSeq 2000/2500, MiSeq or NextSeq was used to sequence libraries as 2 x 150 bp reads. MIGEC was used to demultiplex reads and group reads by UMI, and MiTCR was used to assemble and quantify clonotypes. Only TCR cDNA sequences supported by at least two reads were kept to exclude erroneous sequences. Downstream repertoire analysis used the tcR package, and clonotypes were matched across fractions by CDR3 nucleotide sequence plus V segment. VDJmatch was used to annotate antigen specificity against VDJdb, with one amino acid substitution allowed in CDR3.

The chain uses TRBV5-5 and TRBJ1-1, with the D gene call left open. The material was CD4+ T cells sorted from PBMCs, obtained about 13 days after vaccination. The source of this sequence is a man aged 50-59 years who received an inactivated influenza vaccine. Donor details come from another sample of the same person, matched by shared clones. This receptor has the CDR3 CASSPLVMNTEAFF. The DNA is TGTGCCAGCAGTCCCCTCGTTATGAACACTGAAGCTTTCTTT.